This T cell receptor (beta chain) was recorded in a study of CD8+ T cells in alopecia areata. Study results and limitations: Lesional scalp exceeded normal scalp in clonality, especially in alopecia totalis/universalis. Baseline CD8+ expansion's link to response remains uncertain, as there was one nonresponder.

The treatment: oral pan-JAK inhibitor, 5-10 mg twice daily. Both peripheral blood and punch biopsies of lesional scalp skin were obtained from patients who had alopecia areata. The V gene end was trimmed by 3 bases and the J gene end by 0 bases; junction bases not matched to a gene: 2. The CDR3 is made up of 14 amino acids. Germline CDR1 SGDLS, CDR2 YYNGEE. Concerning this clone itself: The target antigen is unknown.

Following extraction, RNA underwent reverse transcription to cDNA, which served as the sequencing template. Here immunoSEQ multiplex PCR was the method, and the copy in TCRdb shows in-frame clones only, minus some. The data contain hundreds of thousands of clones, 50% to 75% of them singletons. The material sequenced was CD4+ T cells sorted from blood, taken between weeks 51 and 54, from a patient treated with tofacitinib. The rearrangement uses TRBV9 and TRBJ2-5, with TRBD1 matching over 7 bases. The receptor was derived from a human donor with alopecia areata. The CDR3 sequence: CASSGGQYQETQYF. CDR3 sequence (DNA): TGTGCCAGCAGCGGGGGACAGTACCAAGAGACCCAGTACTTC. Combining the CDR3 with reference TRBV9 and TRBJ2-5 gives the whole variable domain DSGVTQTPKHLITATGQRVTLRCSPRSGDLSVYWYQQSLDQGLQFLIQYYNGEERAKGNILERFSAQQFPDLHSELNLSSLELGDSALYFCASSGGQYQETQYFGPGTRLLVL.